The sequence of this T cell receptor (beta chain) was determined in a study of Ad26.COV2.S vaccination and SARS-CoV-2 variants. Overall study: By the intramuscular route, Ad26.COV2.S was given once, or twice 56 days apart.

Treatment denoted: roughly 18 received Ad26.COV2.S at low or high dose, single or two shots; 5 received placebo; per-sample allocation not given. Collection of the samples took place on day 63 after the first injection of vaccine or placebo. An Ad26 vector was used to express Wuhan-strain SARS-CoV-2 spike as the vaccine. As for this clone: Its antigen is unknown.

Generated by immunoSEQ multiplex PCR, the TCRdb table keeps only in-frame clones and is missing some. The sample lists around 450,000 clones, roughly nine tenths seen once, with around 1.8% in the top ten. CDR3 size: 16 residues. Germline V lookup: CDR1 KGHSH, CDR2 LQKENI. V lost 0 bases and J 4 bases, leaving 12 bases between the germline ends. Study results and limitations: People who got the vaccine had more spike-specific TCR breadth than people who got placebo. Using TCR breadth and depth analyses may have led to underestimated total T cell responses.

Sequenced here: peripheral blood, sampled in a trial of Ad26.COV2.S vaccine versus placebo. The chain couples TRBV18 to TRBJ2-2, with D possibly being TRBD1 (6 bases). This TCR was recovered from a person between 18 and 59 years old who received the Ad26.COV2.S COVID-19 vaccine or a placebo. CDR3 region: CASSPPSQGSTGELFF. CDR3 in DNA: TGTGCCAGCTCACCACCGTCACAGGGATCCACCGGGGAGCTGTTTTTT. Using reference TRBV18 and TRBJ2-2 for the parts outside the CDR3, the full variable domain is NAGVMQNPRHLVRRRGQEARLRCSPMKGHSHVYWYRQLPEEGLKFMVYLQKENIIDESGMPKERFSAEFPKEGPSILRIQQVVRGDSAAYFCASSPPSQGSTGELFFGEGSRLTVL.